This entry is about one TCR beta chain. A single base is all that separates this from a far larger clone, so a read error is likely. The data were obtained in a study of cytomegalovirus exposure and HLA in healthy donors. V lost 11 bases to trimming and J lost 6 bases; unmatched junction nucleotides: 8. The CDR3 runs to 12 residues. The germline CDR1 and CDR2 sequences are MNHGY and SAAAGT. 13 Jbeta primers and 60 Vbeta primers were used for the PCR. Using immunoSEQ multiplex PCR, the repertoire was profiled, and TCRdb retains in-frame clones only, with some absent. Here the sample spans about 110,000 clones, approximately 82% being singletons.

Sequencing used PBMCs. This sequence joins TRBV6-8 and TRBJ1-2; TRBD1 agrees at 8 bases. The sequence was collected from a man aged 30 to 39 in good health and CMV-seropositive. The CDR3 region is CAGGQGGDGYTF. The CDR3 DNA is TGTGCCGGCGGACAGGGCGGCGATGGCTACACCTTC.